This T cell receptor (beta chain) stems from a study of brain T cells in children with intractable seizures. Overall study results and limits: Patients' HCMV serostatus was unknown; virus specificity rests on CDR3 similarity alone. Absence of clones before surgery may stem from lower sequencing depth.

Surgery cases with the highest brain T cell transcript signatures were chosen for sequencing. Pre-surgery treatment included at least one anti-epileptic drug. Assay: immunoSEQ multiplex PCR; the TCRdb copy retains only in-frame clones and omits some. The sample includes over 95,000 clones, roughly 94% of them seen just once. CDR3 length: 16 amino acids. Germline values: CDR1 LNHDA, CDR2 SQIVND (reference sequence). With 4 bases clipped from V and 2 bases from J, the junction kept 9 bases outside the gene matches. Concerning this clone itself: No antigen is known for it.

This clonotype was sampled from a boy under three years old with hemimegalencephaly and intractable seizures. The gene calls are TRBV19 and TRBJ2-3; 7 nucleotides agree with TRBD1. The source was peripheral blood, collected at surgery. This CDR3 is CASSRNNRGLTDTQYF. CDR3 DNA: TGTGCCAGTAGTAGAAACAACAGGGGCCTCACAGATACGCAGTATTTT.